Given below is one T cell receptor (beta chain) in context. In this CDR3 the conserved last residue, phenylalanine or tryptophan, is missing, so a read error is likely. The data were taken from a study of T cells in Graves' hyperthyroidism and ophthalmopathy. The wider study: At initial diagnosis, before any treatment had begun, peripheral blood was obtained.

Template material for amplifying TCR beta CDR3 regions consisted of RNA transcripts. The TCR CDR3 was amplified in a first-round RT-PCR using the HTBI primer set. TCRdb re-analysed the multiplex PCR reads in MiXCR, keeping a single row per CDR3 protein. The table shows 600,000 to 650,000 distinct CDR3 sequences, with more than 20% occurring only once. Patients with uncontrolled infections, other autoimmune diseases, pregnancy or lactation were excluded. The CDR3 runs to 14 residues. Trimming removed 6 bases from V and 0 bases from J; junction bases left unmatched: 2. The receptor comes from a man aged 30 to 45 with Graves' ophthalmopathy. The source material was blood. This chain joins TRBV12-3 or TRBV12-4 and TRBJ1-5; 7 bases are shared with TRBD1. The DNA for the CDR3 is TGTGCCAGCAGGGGACAGAATAGCAATCAGCCCCAGCATCTT. Its protein is CASRGQNSNQPQHL.